The sample holds one count of the clone carrying this T cell receptor (beta chain). Here immunoSEQ multiplex PCR was the method, and the copy in TCRdb shows in-frame clones only, minus some. This table has about 150,000 clones, roughly 92% appearing once. These data are taken from a study of control samples from healthy donors and cancer patients. CDR3 size: 16 residues. CDR1 and CDR2 (germline): SGHTA, FQGNSA. V trimming: 0 bases; J trimming: 7 bases; junction bases outside the gene matches: 8. The V and J genes are TRBV7-2 and TRBJ1-4, with 7 bases that match TRBD1. The sequence came from a woman aged 30 to 39 in good health. Source material: blood. The CDR3, as DNA: TGTGCCAGCAGCTTAGCCGGGACAGATAGGGGTGAAAAACTGTTTTTT. This codes for CASSLAGTDRGEKLFF. Full variable domain (missing parts from reference TRBV7-2 and TRBJ1-4): GAGVSQSPSNKVTEKGKDVELRCDPISGHTALYWYRQSLGQGLEFLIYFQGNSAPDKSGLPSDRFSAERTGGSVSTLTIQRTQQEDSAVYLCASSLAGTDRGEKLFFGSGTQLSVL.